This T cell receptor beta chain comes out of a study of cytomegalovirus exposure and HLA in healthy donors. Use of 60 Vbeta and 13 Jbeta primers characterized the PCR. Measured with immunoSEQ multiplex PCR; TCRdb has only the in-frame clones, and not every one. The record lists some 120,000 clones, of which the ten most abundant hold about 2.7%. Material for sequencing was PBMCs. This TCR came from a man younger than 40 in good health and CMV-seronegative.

The CDR3 region has the DNA TGTGCCAGCAGTTTATCTCAATCAGGGGGCGGTGGCTACACCTTC. Encoded protein: CASSLSQSGGGGYTF. The rearrangement uses TRBV27 and TRBJ1-2, with 8 nucleotides matching TRBD1. V lost 0 bases, J lost 7 bases, and 7 bases stayed unmatched. Germline V gives CDR1 MNHEY, CDR2 SMNVEV (reference sequence). This CDR3 is built from 15 residues.